Presented here are 22 T cell receptor beta chains from one specimen sequenced in a study of healthy donors' naive CD4 and CD8 T cells. TCR libraries were built from approximately 490 ng of total RNA by linear amplification. In TCRdb, the reads were re-called with MiXCR into one record per CDR3 protein. The sample has about 180,000 distinct CDR3 sequences, around 74% seen once; the top ten hold roughly 2.3%. What was sequenced was naive CD4+ and CD8+ T cells sorted from blood, pooled from several donors. The receptors come from a pool of human donors in good health; the sample pools cells from several healthy donors.

This clonotype was observed a handful of times. The genes are TRBV10-3 and TRBJ2-7; TRBD1 agrees at 7 bases. Germline-derived CDR1 and CDR2 are ENHRY and SYGVKD. V was clipped by 2 bases and J by 3 bases; unmatched bases: 7. The CDR3 is made up of 15 amino acids. CDR3 DNA: TGTGCCATCAGTGAGGGGACAGTGTCTATCTACGAGCAGTACTTC. It encodes CAISEGTVSIYEQYF.

This chain links TRBV29-1 with TRBJ1-1; D is unclear. This CDR3 is built from 13 residues. V was trimmed by 2 bases and J by 1 base, leaving 8 bases between them. Germline lookup yields CDR1 SQVTM and CDR2 ANQGSEA. The CDR3 bases are TGCAGCGTTGAATCCCAAAAGAACACTGAAGCTTTCTTT. Its protein is CSVESQKNTEAFF.

The rearrangement joins TRBV7-6 to TRBJ2-7; D gene ambiguous. V was clipped by 1 base and J by 0 bases, with 13 bases between them. From germline, CDR1 is SGHVS and CDR2 FNYEAQ. CDR3 length: 16 residues. In DNA, the CDR3 is TGTGCCAGCAGCTTAGAGGCGCGCGGAGTCTCCTACGAGCAGTACTTC. This encodes CASSLEARGVSYEQYF. Using reference TRBV7-6 and TRBJ2-7 for the parts outside the CDR3, the full variable domain is GAGVSQSPRYKVTKRGQDVALRCDPISGHVSLYWYRQALGQGPEFLTYFNYEAQQDKSGLPNDRFSAERPEGSISTLTIQRTEQRDSAMYRCASSLEARGVSYEQYFGPGTRLTVT.

This clonotype was seen a handful of times. CDR3 sequence reads: CSVGWGGTGELFF. CDR3 DNA sequence: TGCAGCGTTGGGTGGGGGGGCACCGGGGAGCTGTTTTTT. The V call is TRBV29-1, the J call TRBJ2-2; 7 bases are shared with TRBD2. Unmatched junction bases numbered 3, after V lost 4 bases and J lost 4 bases. Germline V gene sequence: CDR1 SQVTM, CDR2 ANQGSEA. CDR3 length: 13 residues.

This sequence joins TRBV27 and TRBJ2-7; 7 positions match TRBD1. Germline lookup yields CDR1 MNHEY and CDR2 SMNVEV (reference sequence). The CDR3 runs to 11 residues. J was trimmed by 6 bases and V by 6 bases; bases with no gene match: 2. CDR3 DNA sequence: TGTGCCAGCAGCGACAGGGCCGAGCAGTACTTC. Its translation: CASSDRAEQYF.

This clonotype was recorded a few times. The chain employs TRBV11-2 and TRBJ2-1, with 10 bases that match TRBD1. J gave up 4 bases and V 4 bases, and 4 bases lay outside the gene matches. Germline V gives CDR1 SGHAT, CDR2 FQNNGV. This CDR3 is built from 15 residues. The CDR3 DNA follows: TGTGCCAGCAGCTCCGACAGGGGGCTTTACAATGAGCAGTTCTTC. Translating it yields CASSSDRGLYNEQFF.

This clonotype has just a few counts. The chain is built from TRBV18 and TRBJ2-2; no firm D call. There are 13 residues in the CDR3. V lost 2 bases, J lost 1 base, and 2 bases lay in between. Germline CDR1 reads KGHSH; CDR2 reads LQKENI. In nucleotides, the CDR3 is TGTGCCAGCTCACCAAAGAACACCGGGGAGCTGTTTTTT. It specifies CASSPKNTGELFF.

This chain joins TRBV15 and TRBJ2-3; maybe TRBD2 (5 bases). The CDR3 runs to 13 residues. Germline loops: CDR1 LNHNV, CDR2 YYDKDF (reference sequence). V was trimmed by 7 bases and J by 5 bases, leaving 13 bases between them. The CDR3 loop reads CATTLRRGDTQYF. Written as DNA, the CDR3 is TGTGCCACCACCCTGCGCCGGGGAGATACGCAGTATTTT.

The gene calls are TRBV6-5 and TRBJ2-5; 12 bases are shared with TRBD2. Germline V lookup: CDR1 MNHEY, CDR2 SVGAGI. This CDR3 contains 15 residues. Trimming cost V 5 bases and J 2 bases; bases outside gene matches: 3. CDR3 sequence reads: CASSRLAGVQETQYF. The CDR3 region has the DNA TGTGCCAGCAGTAGACTAGCGGGGGTTCAAGAGACCCAGTACTTC.

This sequence joins TRBV29-1 and TRBJ2-7, with TRBD1 matching 7 bases. The trim removed 4 bases at V and 2 bases at J, leaving 5 bases unmatched. The germline gives CDR1 SQVTM, CDR2 ANQGSEA. The CDR3 contains 13 residues. The DNA for the CDR3 is TGCAGCGTTGCGAACAGGGGTGCCTACGAGCAGTACTTC. Translated, it gives CSVANRGAYEQYF.

This CDR3 is CASSSLALPIYEQYF. CDR3 nucleotide sequence: TGTGCCAGTAGTTCCCTAGCTTTACCGATCTACGAGCAGTACTTC. The chain joins TRBV19 to TRBJ2-7, with D possibly being TRBD2 (5 bases). CDR1 and CDR2 (germline): LNHDA, SQIVND (reference sequence). The CDR3 spans 15 residues. V lost 5 bases to trimming and J lost 3 bases, with 17 bases between them.

This clonotype has more than one count but fewer than ten. This sequence joins TRBV6-5 and TRBJ2-7; TRBD2 matches 7 bases. The V segment lost 8 bases and the J segment 6 bases; nucleotides outside the gene matches: 7. CDR1 is MNHEY, CDR2 SVGAGI, per germline. The CDR3 extends over 12 amino acids. The CDR3 DNA sequence: TGTGCCAGCGGACGCGGGGGACCCGAGCAGTACTTC. It translates to CASGRGGPEQYF.

J is TRBJ2-7 and V is TRBV18; D is ambiguous. The CDR3 extends over 13 amino acids. From germline, CDR1 is KGHSH and CDR2 LQKENI. V lost 3 bases, J lost 0 bases, and 6 bases lay in between. CDR3 sequence (DNA): TGTGCCAGCTCACCCGAGAGCTCCTACGAGCAGTACTTC. It translates to CASSPESSYEQYF.

This clonotype was observed a single time. The gene calls are TRBV6-5 and TRBJ1-1; D perhaps matches TRBD1 (5 bases). This CDR3 is built from 14 residues. V lost 2 bases and J lost 0, with 7 bases in between. The germline CDR1 and CDR2 sequences are MNHEY and SVGAGI. The CDR3 is CASSYGGVNTEAFF. CDR3 DNA sequence: TGTGCCAGCAGTTACGGGGGTGTGAACACTGAAGCTTTCTTT.

V usage is TRBV5-1 and J usage is TRBJ2-7, with a tentative D call TRBD2 (5 bases). This CDR3 comprises 12 residues. CDR1 and CDR2 (germline): SGHRS, YFSETQ. V gave up 5 bases and J gave up 2 bases, with 8 bases separating them. CDR3 bases: TGCGCCAGCAGAAGCGGACCCTACGAGCAGTACTTC. Translated: CASRSGPYEQYF.

This rearrangement joins TRBV19 to TRBJ2-7; 7 nucleotides match TRBD1. The V gene end was trimmed by 4 bases and the J gene end by 8 bases; junction bases not matched to a gene: 11. This CDR3 spans 14 amino acids. CDR1 is LNHDA and CDR2 is SQIVND in the germline V gene (reference sequence). CDR3 loop: CASSTTGLYGQQYF. The CDR3 DNA is TGTGCCAGTAGTACGACAGGGTTGTATGGGCAGCAGTACTTC.

Written as DNA, the CDR3 is TGCAGCGTTGCCCCATACGATGACAATGAGCAGTTCTTC. Its translation is CSVAPYDDNEQFF. The chain carries TRBV29-1 and TRBJ2-1, with D uncertain. The CDR3 length is 13 residues. The V end was cut by 4 bases, the J end by 5 bases, with 12 bases between. The germline gives CDR1 SQVTM, CDR2 ANQGSEA.

This rearrangement joins TRBV6-4 to TRBJ2-1, with D possibly TRBD1 on 6 matching bases. Germline CDR1 is MRHNA and CDR2 is SNTAGT. This CDR3 region has 12 residues. Trimming pared 4 bases from V and 7 bases from J, leaving 8 bases between. CDR3 DNA sequence: TGTGCCAGCAGTGGAGGACAGAATGAGCAGTTCTTC. Its translation is CASSGGQNEQFF.

The chain uses TRBV6-5 and TRBJ1-3, with 7 bases fitting TRBD1. The CDR3 is 15 amino acids. Trimming removed 0 bases from V and 4 bases from J; junction bases left unmatched: 3. CDR1 MNHEY and CDR2 SVGAGI come from the germline V gene. CDR3 loop: CASSYSRGLGNTIYF. In nucleotides, the CDR3 is TGTGCCAGCAGTTACTCGAGGGGGCTCGGAAACACCATATATTTT.

J is TRBJ2-7 and V is TRBV29-1; 12 nucleotides line up with TRBD1. This CDR3 spans 13 amino acids. Trimming took 5 bases from V and 5 from J; bases not matched to a gene: 4. Germline V CDR1 and CDR2: SQVTM, ANQGSEA. This chain's CDR3 is CSVTGTGGDEQYF. Here the CDR3 DNA reads TGCAGCGTTACCGGGACAGGGGGCGACGAGCAGTACTTC.

This clonotype was counted only a few times. The J gene is TRBJ2-3, the V gene TRBV20-1; D not resolved. Trimming pared 3 bases from V and 5 bases from J, leaving 15 bases between. Germline values: CDR1 DFQATT, CDR2 SNEGSKA (reference sequence). This CDR3 contains 14 residues. The CDR3 loop reads CSASVIEDRDTQYF. The CDR3, as DNA: TGCAGTGCTAGTGTTATTGAGGATAGAGATACGCAGTATTTT.

The V and J genes are TRBV7-8 and TRBJ2-1; TRBD1 matches 7 bases. The length of the CDR3 is 15 residues. V lost 5 bases to trimming and J lost 7 bases; unmatched junction nucleotides: 11. The germline gives CDR1 SGHVS, CDR2 FQNEAQ. The CDR3 DNA reads as TGTGCCAGCAGCCCTCTACAGGGGACATGGAATGAGCAGTTCTTC. Protein sequence: CASSPLQGTWNEQFF.